Listed below are T cell receptor beta chains from one sample, sequenced in a study of identical twins. Each CDR3 protein gets one entry after TCRdb re-called the 5' RACE reads with MiXCR. Of 300,000 or so distinct CDR3 sequences listed, nearly 9.5% are singletons. The sample was also linked to a second study, of yellow fever vaccine responses in identical twins.

The sample was CD8+ T cells sorted from blood. The receptors come from a woman aged 18-29 years in good health. CDR3s include the opening cysteine and the closing phenylalanine or tryptophan. D genes are given only for firm matches. Some rows mark clone size as missing; the rest say once, few, many or name a class of expanded clone.

D: .
V: TRBV7-9
size: .
J: TRBJ2-7
DNA: TGTGCCAGCAGCTCGGTGGAAAAATTTTACGAGCAGTACTTC
CDR3: CASSSVEKFYEQYF

D: TRBD2
V: TRBV19
size: .
J: TRBJ2-1
DNA: TGTGCCAGTAGTCCCTCCGGACTAGCGGGAGGGCCGGGCAATGAGCAGTTCTTC
CDR3: CASSPSGLAGGPGNEQFF

D: TRBD2
V: TRBV10-3
size: many
J: TRBJ2-1
DNA: TGTGCCATCAGTGAGATGGCGGGAGGAGCGTACAATGAGCAGTTCTTC
CDR3: CAISEMAGGAYNEQFF

D: .
V: TRBV20-1
size: many
J: TRBJ2-1
DNA: TGCAGTGCTAGTCGGGGGTCGGTGGCCTACAATGAGCAGTTCTTC
CDR3: CSASRGSVAYNEQFF

D: .
V: TRBV29-1
size: many
J: TRBJ2-7
DNA: TGCAGCGTCAGTGAGGGTTTCAACGAGCAGTACTTC
CDR3: CSVSEGFNEQYF

D: TRBD1
V: TRBV4-3
size: few
J: TRBJ2-4
DNA: TGCGCCAGCAGCCAGGGATCCGGGACAGGGGCGAACATTCAGTACTTC
CDR3: CASSQGSGTGANIQYF

D: .
V: TRBV28
size: many
J: TRBJ2-2
DNA: TGTGCCAGCAGTTTGACGAGGGAAGGGGAGCTGTTTTTT
CDR3: CASSLTREGELFF

D: .
V: TRBV12-3/TRBV12-4
size: .
J: TRBJ2-7
DNA: TGTGCCAGCGGAACCTCTAGACAGGCGGCTGGCGACGAGCAGTACTTC
CDR3: CASGTSRQAAGDEQYF

D: TRBD1
V: TRBV5-5
size: few
J: TRBJ2-7
DNA: TGTGCCAGCAGGACCCGACAGGGGGTCCCGGTAGCCTACGAGCAGTACTTC
CDR3: CASRTRQGVPVAYEQYF

D: .
V: TRBV29-1
size: many
J: TRBJ2-1
DNA: TGCAGCGTCACTCACCCATTGAGCTACAATGAGCAGTTCTTC
CDR3: CSVTHPLSYNEQFF

D: .
V: TRBV5-1
size: many
J: TRBJ1-2
DNA: TGCGCCAGCAGCTGGACGGGGGAAGGCTACACCTTC
CDR3: CASSWTGEGYTF

D: .
V: TRBV20-1
size: many
J: TRBJ2-1
DNA: TGCAGTGCCGGACTCCTCTCCTACAATGAGCAGTTCTTC
CDR3: CSAGLLSYNEQFF

D: .
V: TRBV7-9
size: .
J: TRBJ2-1
DNA: TGTGCCAGCAGCTTAGTTATCGACTATGAGCAGTTCTTC
CDR3: CASSLVIDYEQFF

D: .
V: TRBV11-2
size: many
J: TRBJ2-1
DNA: TGTGCCAGCAGCCTATTGCTCGGGGAAGATGAGCAGTTCTTC
CDR3: CASSLLLGEDEQFF

D: TRBD1
V: TRBV12-3/TRBV12-4
size: many
J: TRBJ2-1
DNA: TGTGCCAGCAGTGACAGGGGAATGGGGAATGAGCAGTTCTTC
CDR3: CASSDRGMGNEQFF

D: .
V: TRBV10-2
size: .
J: TRBJ2-5
DNA: TGCGCCAGCGGGGCTGAAGTGAGTCAAGAGACCCAGTACTTC
CDR3: CASGAEVSQETQYF

D: TRBD1
V: TRBV20-1
size: many
J: TRBJ2-3
DNA: TGCAGTGCTGATCCGGGACAGGGGGCCTTTCGCACAGATACGCAGTATTTT
CDR3: CSADPGQGAFRTDTQYF

D: TRBD1
V: TRBV5-1
size: many
J: TRBJ2-3
DNA: TGCGCCAGCAGCTTAGGACAGGGGGACACAGATACGCAGTATTTT
CDR3: CASSLGQGDTDTQYF

D: TRBD1
V: TRBV28
size: few
J: TRBJ2-6
DNA: TGTGCCAGCAGGGACAGGGACTCTGGGGCCAACGTCCTGACTTTC
CDR3: CASRDRDSGANVLTF

D: .
V: TRBV15
size: many
J: TRBJ2-1
DNA: TGTGCCACCAGCGGCGAGGGAGGGGGCTCCTACAATGAGCAGTTCTTC
CDR3: CATSGEGGGSYNEQFF

D: .
V: TRBV7-2
size: many
J: TRBJ2-7
DNA: TGTGCCAGCAGCAACACGGCATACTACGAGCAGTACTTC
CDR3: CASSNTAYYEQYF

D: TRBD1
V: TRBV7-2
size: many
J: TRBJ2-1
DNA: TGTGCCAGCAGCTTAAAGACAGGACAGGGGGCTTTCGATGAGCAGTTCTTC
CDR3: CASSLKTGQGAFDEQFF

D: TRBD1
V: TRBV12-5
size: many
J: TRBJ2-7
DNA: TGTGCTAGTGGTTTGGGGACAGGGGGCTACGAGCAGTACTTC
CDR3: CASGLGTGGYEQYF

D: .
V: TRBV12-3/TRBV12-4
size: few
J: TRBJ1-1
DNA: TGTGCCAGCAAAAACGCGGGGGTAATGGACACTGAAGCTTTCTTT
CDR3: CASKNAGVMDTEAFF

D: TRBD1
V: TRBV27
size: .
J: TRBJ2-7
DNA: TGTGCCAGCAGTCGAACCGGGACAGGGGTTTACGAGCAGTACTTC
CDR3: CASSRTGTGVYEQYF

D: .
V: TRBV7-2
size: many
J: TRBJ2-2
DNA: TGTGCCAGCAGCTTAGGCGGGGACAACACCGGGGAGCTGTTTTTT
CDR3: CASSLGGDNTGELFF

D: .
V: TRBV4-3
size: many
J: TRBJ1-5
DNA: TGCGCCAGCAGCCAAGACATCAGCCGTAATCAGCCCCAGCATTTT
CDR3: CASSQDISRNQPQHF